The 21 T cell receptor beta chains presented below share a single source sample, sequenced in a study of T cells in Graves' hyperthyroidism and ophthalmopathy. What was amplified from RNA transcripts were TCR beta CDR3 regions. The HTBI primer set was used in a first-round RT-PCR of the TCR CDR3. TCRdb independently ran MiXCR on the multiplex PCR reads; one entry per CDR3 protein. In the table there are some 770,000 distinct CDR3 sequences, roughly 15% of which are singletons. Sequencing input: blood. These receptor sequences come from a man aged 18 to 30 with Graves' hyperthyroidism.

This clonotype was detected a few times. This chain uses TRBV30 with TRBJ2-7, with D tentatively TRBD2 (6 bases). The V gene lost 3 bases and the J gene lost 0 bases, with 12 bases spanning the gap. The CDR3 spans 14 residues. CDR1 is GTSNPN, CDR2 SVGIG, per germline (reference sequence). This chain's CDR3 is CAWSGDWSSYEQYF. The CDR3 nucleotides are TGTGCCTGGAGCGGGGACTGGAGCTCCTACGAGCAGTACTTC.

The V and J genes are TRBV5-1 and TRBJ2-7, with 10 bases aligning to TRBD1. V trimming: 4 bases; J trimming: 2 bases; junction bases outside the gene matches: 6. Looked up from germline, CDR1 is SGHRS and CDR2 is YFSETQ. The CDR3 extends over 15 amino acids. CDR3 residues: CASSTGGTGAYEQYF. CDR3 DNA: TGCGCCAGCAGCACGGGGGGGACAGGGGCCTACGAGCAGTACTTC.

This clonotype occurred a few times. This chain connects TRBV5-1 to TRBJ2-1, with TRBD2 identical over 12 bases. Looked up from germline, CDR1 is SGHRS and CDR2 is YFSETQ. CDR3 length: 16 residues. V lost 3 bases and J lost 9; bases outside the gene matches: 10. The chain's CDR3 is CASSYALAGGHSEQFF. The CDR3 nucleotides read TGCGCCAGCAGCTACGCACTAGCGGGAGGTCATAGTGAGCAGTTCTTC.

This clonotype was seen ten or more times. The chain links TRBV12-3 or TRBV12-4 to TRBJ2-5, with 12 bases lining up with TRBD2. With 2 bases clipped from V and 5 bases from J, the junction kept 12 bases outside the gene matches. This CDR3 is 18 amino acids long. The CDR3 protein is CASSLIYSSGRGAETQYF. DNA of the CDR3: TGTGCCAGCAGTTTAATATACTCTAGCGGGAGGGGTGCGGAGACCCAGTACTTC.

The chain combines TRBV20-1 with TRBJ2-7; 7 bases are shared with TRBD2. From germline, CDR1 is DFQATT and CDR2 SNEGSKA (reference sequence). The CDR3 sequence is 13 residues long. The junction had 11 bases not matched to a gene; V was cut back by 6 bases and J by 6 bases. The CDR3 bases are TGCAGTGCACCGCCAGGCGGGGGAGGCGAGCAGTACTTC. It is translated as CSAPPGGGGEQYF.

The V gene is TRBV6-1, the J gene TRBJ2-1; D might be TRBD2 (5 bases). CDR1 and CDR2 (germline): MNHNS, SASEGT. V was pared by 6 bases and J by 7 bases, with 25 bases between. This CDR3 is 17 amino acids long. The CDR3 region is CASSANPGPREGNEQFF. CDR3 bases: TGTGCCAGCAGCGCTAACCCGGGTCCTAGAGAGGGTAATGAGCAGTTCTTC.

Concerning this clonotype: A much larger clone lies a single base off, so this may be a read error. The chain links TRBV12-3 or TRBV12-4 to TRBJ2-1; perhaps TRBD1 as D (5 bases). CDR3 size: 14 residues. Deletions cut 7 bases from V and 5 bases from J, with 15 bases between. CDR3 in amino acids: CASTKYGRDNEQFF. CDR3 nucleotides: TGTGCCAGCACTAAATATGGCAGGGACAATGAGCAGTTCTTC.

The sample holds many counts of this clonotype. V gene TRBV20-1 combines with J gene TRBJ2-3; D remains unclear. This CDR3 spans 13 amino acids. Per the germline V gene, CDR1 is DFQATT and CDR2 is SNEGSKA (reference sequence). V gave up 6 bases and J gave up 0 bases, with 10 bases separating them. The CDR3 loop is CSAPDPSTDTQYF. CDR3 in DNA: TGCAGTGCCCCGGATCCTAGCACAGATACGCAGTATTTT.

This clonotype showed up just a few times. The CDR3: CASSSSGEISDTQYF. CDR3 in DNA: TGCGCCAGCAGTAGTAGCGGGGAGATTTCAGATACGCAGTATTTT. The chain combines TRBV10-1 with TRBJ2-3; 8 bases agree with TRBD2. Germline-derived CDR1 and CDR2 are WNHNN and SYGVQD (reference sequence). V gave up 5 bases and J gave up 4 bases; unmatched junction bases: 8. The CDR3 spans 15 residues.

This clonotype was found many times. V gene TRBV28 combines with J gene TRBJ2-7; D is unresolved. V was trimmed by 8 bases and J by 7 bases, leaving 12 bases between them. Germline V lookup: CDR1 MDHEN, CDR2 SYDVKM. The CDR3 consists of 11 residues. This CDR3 reads CASGKVFEQYF. CDR3 in DNA: TGTGCCAGCGGGAAGGTCTTTGAGCAGTACTTC.

This chain uses TRBV3-1 with TRBJ2-1; 8 nucleotides align to TRBD2. The germline V gene encodes CDR1 LGHDT and CDR2 YNNKEL (reference sequence). V lost 6 bases, J lost 6 bases, and 13 bases stayed unmatched. The CDR3 has 16 residues. Here the CDR3 reads CASSPRASGSTNEQFF. CDR3 bases: TGTGCCAGCAGTCCAAGAGCGAGCGGGAGTACCAATGAGCAGTTCTTC.

This clonotype came up many times. A read error may account for a junction end that differs from germline. The chain couples TRBV7-3 to TRBJ2-3; 8 nucleotides match TRBD2. From germline, CDR1 is SGHTA and CDR2 FQGTGA. The CDR3 extends over 15 amino acids. CDR3 nucleotide sequence: TGTGCCAGCAGTTTAACGGGAGGGGGGACAGATACGCAGTATTTT. Its protein product is CASSLTGGGTDTQYF.

This clonotype was counted many times. This chain joins TRBV20-1 and TRBJ2-1; 10 nucleotides match TRBD2. In germline, CDR1 is DFQATT, CDR2 SNEGSKA (reference sequence). Trimming cost V 5 bases and J 5 bases; bases outside gene matches: 9. This CDR3 is built from 15 residues. In DNA form, the CDR3 reads TGCAGTGCTCTTACTGGACTAGCGGCAAACAATGAGCAGTTCTTC. It codes for CSALTGLAANNEQFF.

There are a few counts of this clonotype. The chain is built from TRBV10-3 and TRBJ2-5, with 7 bases that match TRBD2. The CDR3 runs to 15 residues. Looked up from germline, CDR1 is ENHRY and CDR2 is SYGVKD. The junction had 6 bases not matched to a gene; V was cut back by 4 bases and J by 1 base. The CDR3 loop is CAISGLSGIQETQYF. As DNA, the CDR3 is TGTGCCATCAGTGGGCTGAGCGGGATCCAAGAGACCCAGTACTTC.

This rearrangement joins TRBV25-1 to TRBJ2-5, with D maybe TRBD2 (6 bases). The V gene's germline CDR1 is MGHDK and CDR2 SYGVNS. The CDR3 loop spans 14 amino acids. V lost 1 base and J 5 bases, leaving 11 bases between the germline ends. The CDR3 nucleotides are TGTGCCAGCAGTGAATGGAGGGCCGGTGAGACCCAGTACTTC. Residues: CASSEWRAGETQYF.

This chain joins TRBV29-1 and TRBJ2-3; D ambiguous. Germline assignment: CDR1 SQVTM and CDR2 ANQGSEA. The CDR3 has 11 residues. Deletions cut 4 bases from V and 2 bases from J, with 4 bases between. CDR3 loop: CSVAPTDTQYF. The CDR3 DNA sequence: TGCAGCGTTGCTCCCACAGATACGCAGTATTTT.

This chain uses TRBV6-5 with TRBJ1-5, with D tentatively TRBD1 (6 bases). The CDR3 contains 17 residues. Germline CDR1 reads MNHEY; CDR2 reads SVGAGI. Between the trimmed V and J ends, which lost 2 bases and 0 bases, there was a span of 14 bases. Here the CDR3 DNA reads TGTGCCAGCAGTTACCTATGGACAGCTCTTAGCAATCAGCCCCAGCATTTT. This codes for CASSYLWTALSNQPQHF.

This clonotype was counted at least ten times. The chain carries TRBV7-2 and TRBJ2-2; D may be TRBD1 or TRBD2 (5 bases each). The V gene lost 5 bases and the J gene lost 0 bases, with 10 bases spanning the gap. Germline V gene sequence: CDR1 SGHTA, CDR2 FQGNSA. This CDR3 spans 15 amino acids. CDR3 sequence (DNA): TGTGCCAGCAGCCCGGGACCGACGAACACCGGGGAGCTGTTTTTT. Encoded protein: CASSPGPTNTGELFF.

CDR3 nucleotide sequence: TGTGCCAGCTCAAAAACGGGCGCTCCCTCCTACGAGCAGTACTTC. This translates into CASSKTGAPSYEQYF. The rearrangement uses TRBV7-9 and TRBJ2-7; no reliable D call. V dropped 8 bases and J dropped 0 bases, with 17 bases sitting between them. CDR1 is SEHNR and CDR2 is FQNEAQ in the germline V gene (reference sequence). There are 15 residues in the CDR3. Full variable domain (missing parts from reference TRBV7-9 and TRBJ2-7): DTGVSQNPRHKITKRGQNVTFRCDPISEHNRLYWYRQTLGQGPEFLTYFQNEAQLEKSRLLSDRFSAERPKGSFSTLEIQRTEQGDSAMYLCASSKTGAPSYEQYFGPGTRLTVT.

This clonotype was detected ten times or more. The chain has TRBV28 and TRBJ2-7; D not certain. The CDR3 runs 12 residues. Germline V gene data show CDR1 as MDHEN and CDR2 as SYDVKM. With 2 bases removed from V and 3 bases from J, the gap between germline ends came to 5 bases. The CDR3 coding sequence is TGTGCCAGCAGTTTACCCGTCTACGAGCAGTACTTC. Encoded protein: CASSLPVYEQYF. Supplemented by reference TRBV28 and TRBJ2-7, the full variable domain reads DVKVTQSSRYLVKRTGEKVFLECVQDMDHENMFWYRQDPGLGLRLIYFSYDVKMKEKGDIPEGYSVSREKKERFSLILESASTNQTSMYLCASSLPVYEQYFGPGTRLTVT.

The sample holds a few counts of this clonotype. The chain combines TRBV6-2 or TRBV6-3 with TRBJ2-3, with TRBD2 matching over 14 bases. CDR3 length: 17 amino acids. CDR1 and CDR2 (germline): MNHEY, SVGEGT. The V segment lost 5 bases and the J segment 1 base; nucleotides outside the gene matches: 5. Here the CDR3 DNA reads TGTGCCAGCAGTCTGGGACTAGCGGGAGTCCGCACAGATACGCAGTATTTT. Protein: CASSLGLAGVRTDTQYF.